A single T cell receptor (beta chain) is shown here with its context. Its antigen is unknown. These data are taken from a study of cytomegalovirus exposure and HLA in healthy donors. For the study at large: Earlier findings included some 120 million unique TCR beta sequences obtained from 170 million or so T cells. Notes on the study in general: Accounts indicate the classifier identified cytomegalovirus status with strong specificity and sensitivity. A later analysis by the authors found several of the most significant clusters apparently linked to common viral pathogens.

The PCR was carried out with 60 Vbeta primers and 13 Jbeta primers. Only in-frame clones appear in the TCRdb table, and some are missing; sequencing was by immunoSEQ multiplex PCR. The table has 130,000 to 150,000 clones, roughly three quarters seen once; the top ten hold 2.5% to 3%. Participants comprised healthy donors of bone marrow. This CDR3 spans 17 amino acids. Germline CDR1 reads LGHNA; CDR2 reads YNFKEQ. Trimming stripped 0 bases from V and 0 bases from J, with 12 bases between. This TCR derives from a female donor in good health and CMV-seronegative. The rearrangement joins TRBV4-2 to TRBJ2-4; TRBD1 is a possible D gene (5 bases). Sequencing was done on a sample of PBMCs. The CDR3 DNA reads TGTGCCAGCAGCCAAGAGGACACCACAATAGCCAAAAACATTCAGTACTTC. Amino acid sequence: CASSQEDTTIAKNIQYF.